The rows below give T cell receptor beta chains drawn from one sample of a study of breast tumors, draining lymph nodes, adjacent tissues. TCRdb re-analysed the multiplex PCR reads in MiXCR, keeping a single row per CDR3 protein. The profile covers about 120,000 distinct CDR3 sequences, with roughly 21% appearing a single time and 3.5% to 4.5% taken by the ten largest. Sequencing input: axillary lymph node tissue. Every receptor here comes from a female donor with breast cancer. Some clones in this sample may be carry-over from other donors' samples. Both conserved end residues are part of each CDR3. The D gene is left open where the match is weak. Only some rows state a clone size, as once, few, many or a class for expanded clones.

v_gene,abundance,j_gene,d_gene,CDR3aa,CDR3nt
TRBV3-1,-,TRBJ2-5,-,CASSQARTKRF,TGTGCCAGCAGCCAAGCCCGGACGAAGCGATTC
TRBV19,many,TRBJ1-2,TRBD1,CASSLYSGTGGLGYTF,TGTGCCAGTAGTCTCTACTCCGGGACAGGGGGCTTGGGCTACACCTTC
TRBV7-2,many,TRBJ2-3,-,CASSLTSGTDTQYF,TGTGCCAGCAGCTTAACGTCAGGGACAGATACGCAGTATTTT
TRBV7-9,-,TRBJ1-4,TRBD1,CASSLSGQVQSEKLFF,TGTGCCAGCAGCTTGTCCGGACAGGTGCAAAGTGAAAAACTGTTTTTT
TRBV5-5,-,TRBJ2-2,-,CASSFGRANTGELSF,TGTGCCAGCAGCTTTGGAAGGGCGAACACCGGGGAGCTGTCTTTT
TRBV7-6,many,TRBJ2-6,-,CASSPTSGQPSGANVLTF,TGTGCCAGCAGCCCCACCTCCGGACAGCCTTCTGGGGCCAACGTCCTGACTTTC
TRBV6-6,many,TRBJ1-4,-,CASSTQPTNEKLFF,TGTGCCAGCAGTACCCAGCCAACTAATGAAAAACTGTTTTTT
TRBV29-1,many,TRBJ1-2,-,CSVDRVQVDGYTF,TGCAGCGTTGATAGGGTACAGGTTGATGGCTACACCTTC
TRBV12-5,many,TRBJ1-2,-,CASGLNGEVSGGYTF,TGTGCTAGTGGTTTGAACGGGGAGGTATCCGGTGGCTACACCTTC
TRBV20-1,many,TRBJ1-6,-,CSARPSNSPLHF,TGCAGTGCTAGGCCCAGTAATTCACCCCTCCACTTT
TRBV27,-,TRBJ2-4,-,CARNSCSPQKNIQYF,TGTGCCAGAAATTCCTGCTCCCCACAGAAAAACATTCAGTACTTC
TRBV29-1,many,TRBJ2-7,-,CSAGHLGGEQYF,TGCAGCGCCGGTCATTTGGGGGGCGAGCAGTACTTC